Following are 2 T cell receptor beta chains from one sample sequenced in a study of early T cells in non-severe SARS-CoV-2 infection. TCRdb redid the calling of the 5' RACE reads with MiXCR, one entry per CDR3 protein. This table holds roughly 70,000 distinct CDR3 sequences, 20% to 25% found once. The material was whole blood, obtained at baseline. The receptors here all came from an adult who was a healthcare worker with PCR-confirmed SARS-CoV-2 infection or an uninfected control (not recorded which).

CDR3 sequence reads: CASSPNSGGPYNEQFF. CDR3 DNA: TGTGCCAGCAGCCCCAATAGCGGGGGACCCTACAATGAGCAGTTCTTC. The chain has TRBV5-6 and TRBJ2-1, with 9 bases aligning to TRBD2. The CDR3 contains 16 residues. In germline, CDR1 is SGHDT, CDR2 YYEEEE. V gave up 4 bases and J gave up 2 bases; unmatched junction bases: 7. Full variable domain (missing parts from reference TRBV5-6 and TRBJ2-1): DAGVTQSPTHLIKTRGQQVTLRCSPKSGHDTVSWYQQALGQGPQFIFQYYEEEERQRGNFPDRFSGHQFPNYSSELNVNALLLGDSALYLCASSPNSGGPYNEQFFGPGTRLTVL.

This clonotype has only a few counts. The rearrangement links TRBV5-1 to TRBJ2-7, with a possible D match to TRBD1 (5 bases). V lost 4 bases, J lost 2 bases, and 13 bases lay in between. The CDR3 loop spans 14 amino acids. The V gene's germline CDR1 is SGHRS and CDR2 YFSETQ. CDR3 loop: CASSTLDITYEQYF. CDR3 coding DNA: TGCGCCAGCAGCACGTTGGACATAACCTACGAGCAGTACTTC.